Listed below are T cell receptor beta chains from one sample, sequenced in a study of T cells after yellow fever vaccination. TCRdb re-called the 5' RACE reads with MiXCR, one entry per CDR3 protein. The table includes about 63,000 distinct CDR3 sequences, 7.4% detected once. Specimen: CD8+ T cells sorted from PBMCs, collected 15 days after the yellow fever booster vaccination. Receptors originate from a man aged 25 to 40 who received the YFV17D yellow fever vaccine. Each CDR3 is given with its conserved first and last residue. A D gene is named only where the DNA matches it firmly. Part of the rows lack a size; the others show once, few, many or a class for expanded clones.

TRBD2	many	TRBV2	TRBJ2-1	TGTGCCAGCAGTGAACCCGGGAGGTTCTACAATGAGCAGTTCTTC	CASSEPGRFYNEQFF
.	few	TRBV11-2	TRBJ2-3	TGTGCCAGCAGGCTACAGTTCACAGATACGCAGTATTTT	CASRLQFTDTQYF
.	many	TRBV7-6	TRBJ2-1	TGTGCCAGCAGCGTGACAAACTACAATGAGCAGTTCTTC	CASSVTNYNEQFF
.	many	TRBV12-3/TRBV12-4	TRBJ2-2	TGTGCCAGCAGATTAGCCTCACCGGGGTTCAACACCGGGGAGCTGTTTTTT	CASRLASPGFNTGELFF
.	many	TRBV7-9	TRBJ1-1	TGTGCCAGCAGCCCCCGAGCTTTCTTT	CASSPRAFF
TRBD1	many	TRBV19	TRBJ2-7	TGTGCCAGTAGTTTGGACGGGACAGCCGTATTCTACGAGCAGTACTTC	CASSLDGTAVFYEQYF
TRBD2	many	TRBV9	TRBJ2-3	TGTGCCAGGACGGGACTAGCGGTCACAGATACGCAGTATTTT	CARTGLAVTDTQYF
TRBD2	many	TRBV4-2	TRBJ2-2	TGTGCCAGCAGCCAAGATCGAGGCTCGACTAGCCCAAAAGCCGGGGAGCTGTTTTTT	CASSQDRGSTSPKAGELFF
.	.	TRBV4-1	TRBJ2-1	TGCGCCAGCAGCCAAGGGGGTAACAATGAGCAGTTCTTC	CASSQGGNNEQFF
.	many	TRBV12-3/TRBV12-4	TRBJ2-1	TGTGCCAGCAGTTTTGGCGGGGAACAACAGTTCTTC	CASSFGGEQQFF
.	many	TRBV10-1	TRBJ1-1	TGCGCCAGCAGAACCCTCGGACATCGGGAAACTGAAGCTTTCTTT	CASRTLGHRETEAFF
TRBD2	many	TRBV12-3/TRBV12-4	TRBJ2-7	TGTGCCAGCAGTCCTCTAGCGGGGCCCGACGAGCAGTACTTC	CASSPLAGPDEQYF
.	many	TRBV6-1	TRBJ1-4	TGTGCCAGCAGTGATCCCTGGACAGAGACGAATGAAAAACTGTTTTTT	CASSDPWTETNEKLFF
TRBD2	.	TRBV3-1	TRBJ2-5	TGTGCCAGCAGCCACCAAGGACTAGCAGGTTACGTAGAGACCCAGTACTTC	CASSHQGLAGYVETQYF
.	many	TRBV11-2	TRBJ2-7	TGTGCCAGCAGCGAAGGCCAAACCCTCTCCTACGAGCAGTACTTC	CASSEGQTLSYEQYF
.	many	TRBV7-9	TRBJ1-2	TGTGCCAGCAGCGGAGGGCTTGACTATGGCTACACCTTC	CASSGGLDYGYTF
.	many	TRBV28	TRBJ2-7	TGTGCCAGCAGTTTTGCTCCACCCTACGAGCAGTACTTC	CASSFAPPYEQYF
.	many	TRBV5-1	TRBJ2-1	TGCGCCTTATTTTTACCCAGGGGCCACTACAATGAGCAGTTCTTC	CALFLPRGHYNEQFF
.	many	TRBV7-9	TRBJ2-7	TGTGCCAGCAGCCCCGGAGGGGAGCAGTACTTC	CASSPGGEQYF
TRBD2	many	TRBV19	TRBJ2-1	TGTGCCAGTAAACTAGCGGGAGGGAATGAGCAGTTCTTC	CASKLAGGNEQFF
TRBD1	many	TRBV6-4	TRBJ1-5	TGTGCCAGTCCCGGGGACAGAAAACTTTATAGCAATCAGCCCCAGCATTTT	CASPGDRKLYSNQPQHF
TRBD1	many	TRBV18	TRBJ2-7	TGTGCCAGCTCACCATGGGGGACAGGGAACGAGCAGTACTTC	CASSPWGTGNEQYF
.	many	TRBV29-1	TRBJ2-7	TGCAGCGTTGAAGGGGGGGACAGCTCCTACGAGCAGTACTTC	CSVEGGDSSYEQYF
.	many	TRBV14	TRBJ2-1	TGTGCCAGCAGCCAATCAGCCGAGCAGTTCTTC	CASSQSAEQFF
TRBD1	many	TRBV7-8	TRBJ2-1	TGTGCCAGCAGCGTCTGGACAGGGGGCAATGAGCAGTTCTTC	CASSVWTGGNEQFF
TRBD2	many	TRBV27	TRBJ2-7	TGTGCCAGCAGTTCACCGACTAGCGGATTTTACGAGCAGTACTTC	CASSSPTSGFYEQYF
.	many	TRBV4-3	TRBJ2-7	TGCGCCAGCAGCCAACGATCTTGGGAGGAGCAGTACTTC	CASSQRSWEEQYF
TRBD2	.	TRBV7-9	TRBJ2-7	TGTGCCAGCAGCTTAGGCTTTGCGGGGGATCGGTGCTTC	CASSLGFAGDRCF
.	many	TRBV6-6	TRBJ2-3	TGTGCAGGACGGGACTTCCCATTAGATACGCAGTATTTT	CAGRDFPLDTQYF
.	many	TRBV14	TRBJ1-1	TGTGCCAGCAGCTGGGGGATCCAGAACACTGAAGCTTTCTTT	CASSWGIQNTEAFF
TRBD2	few	TRBV20-1	TRBJ2-1	TGCAGTGCTAGAAAAATGGGGACTAGCAGCTACAATGAGCAGTTCTTC	CSARKMGTSSYNEQFF
.	many	TRBV12-3/TRBV12-4	TRBJ2-1	TGTGCCAGCACCTCCGACCGGGACACCGAAAATGAGCAGTTCTTC	CASTSDRDTENEQFF
.	many	TRBV7-9	TRBJ2-7	TGTGCCAGCAGCTTAGCAAGTCGCGAGCAGTACTTC	CASSLASREQYF
TRBD2	.	TRBV12-3/TRBV12-4	TRBJ2-1	TGTGCCTGCAAAAAACTAGCGGGAGAGTCCTACAATGAGCAGTTCTTC	CACKKLAGESYNEQFF
.	many	TRBV7-7	TRBJ2-2	TGTGCTAGCAGCCAGCAGGGGACCGGGGAGCTGTTTTTT	CASSQQGTGELFF
.	many	TRBV15	TRBJ2-5	TGTGCCGCGACGGGGGCGGACGGGGAAGAGACCCAGTACTTC	CAATGADGEETQYF
TRBD2	many	TRBV29-1	TRBJ2-1	TGCAGCGTAAGATCTAGCGGCTCCTACAATGAGCAGTTCTTC	CSVRSSGSYNEQFF
TRBD1	many	TRBV15	TRBJ2-3	TGTGCCACCAGGGCAGGGGGCCTGGGGTTCACTAGCACAGATACGCAGTATTTT	CATRAGGLGFTSTDTQYF
.	many	TRBV9	TRBJ2-5	TGTGCCAGCAGCGGGGCAGGGGACGTCCAAGAGACCCAGTACTTC	CASSGAGDVQETQYF
TRBD2	many	TRBV28	TRBJ2-7	TGTGCCAGCAGTTTGTCGGGAGGCTCCTACGAGCAGTACTTC	CASSLSGGSYEQYF
TRBD2	many	TRBV27	TRBJ2-7	TGTGCCAGCAGTTTATTGGGAGGGCCTAACGAGCAGTACTTC	CASSLLGGPNEQYF
.	many	TRBV29-1	TRBJ2-7	TGCAGCGTTGTCCTCCTGCTGGACTCCTCGTGGGGGGAGCAGTACTTC	CSVVLLLDSSWGEQYF
.	many	TRBV24-1	TRBJ2-2	TGTGCCACCAGTGATTCCCCCCCCGTCGGGGAGCTGTTTTTT	CATSDSPPVGELFF
.	many	TRBV7-6	TRBJ2-3	TGTGCCAGCAGCCCGGGTGCCGATACGCAGTATTTT	CASSPGADTQYF
TRBD2	.	TRBV20-1	TRBJ2-1	TGCAGTGCCAGAGAACTAGCGGGAGGGAGCTCCTACAATGAGCAGTTCTTC	CSARELAGGSSYNEQFF
.	.	TRBV30	TRBJ2-1	TGTGCCTGGAGCCCAGGCTCGGAGCAGTTCTTC	CAWSPGSEQFF
.	.	TRBV12-2	TRBJ2-5	TGTGCAAGTCGCTCCTGGGGAGGGCTAGCAGAACTGGGGGAGACCCAGTACTTC	CASRSWGGLAELGETQYF
.	many	TRBV15	TRBJ2-5	TGTGCCACCAGGCAGGCAGACTTACAAGAGACCCAGTACTTC	CATRQADLQETQYF
.	many	TRBV28	TRBJ2-7	TGTGCCAGCAGTGACCCAGGGCTTTCATCCTACGAGCAGTACTTC	CASSDPGLSSYEQYF
TRBD2	.	TRBV13	TRBJ2-5	TGTGCCAGCAGCTTAACTAGCGGGAGGGCCCTAGGGGAGACCCAGTACTTC	CASSLTSGRALGETQYF
.	many	TRBV10-2	TRBJ2-3	TGCGCCAGCAGTGAGTCTTCAGACACAGATACGCAGTATTTT	CASSESSDTDTQYF
.	few	TRBV7-6	TRBJ2-1	TGTGCCAGCAGTTCCCGCGGGATTGGCGGCTACAATGAGCAGTTCTTC	CASSSRGIGGYNEQFF
TRBD1	many	TRBV27	TRBJ2-3	TGTGCCAGCAGGGGGGACAGTGTGATGGATACGCAGTATTTT	CASRGDSVMDTQYF